The 32 T cell receptor beta chains below come from one sample, sequenced in a study of OX40 agonist ivuxolimab in advanced cancers. Library construction relied on the immunoSEQ multiplex PCR assay. Here the immuneACCESS table is served through TCRdb, limited to in-frame sequences with V and J called. Missing clones are a known gap in these copies; in checked studies unresolved V genes cover under half, and the rest lacks a known reason. The sample profile shows 77,000 or so clones; around 90% of them were found once. Around 0.43% of the sample belongs to the ten largest clones. Source: CD4+ or CD8+ T cells sorted from blood, taken in a trial of the OX40 agonist ivuxolimab. The receptor set was obtained from an adult with an advanced solid tumor such as melanoma, head and neck, liver or kidney cancer.

The chain couples TRBV15 to TRBJ2-5, with D perhaps TRBD1 or TRBD2 (5 bases each). Per the germline V gene, CDR1 is LNHNV and CDR2 is YYDKDF (reference sequence). V dropped 2 bases and J dropped 4 bases, with 26 bases sitting between them. The CDR3 spans 19 residues. This CDR3 reads CATSRTLGTSAPWGETQYF. For the CDR3, the DNA is TGTGCCACCAGCAGAACCTTAGGGACCTCGGCCCCTTGGGGAGAGACCCAGTACTTC.

The rearrangement joins TRBV6-5 to TRBJ1-1; 9 bases are shared with TRBD1. The ends lost 6 bases at V and 6 bases at J; junction bases unmatched: 8. CDR1 is MNHEY, CDR2 SVGAGI, per germline. The CDR3 totals 14 residues. The CDR3 nucleotides read TGTGCCAGCAGAAAAACAGGGACAGGGCCTGAAGCTTTCTTT. Translation: CASRKTGTGPEAFF.

This chain connects TRBV5-1 to TRBJ2-3; TRBD2 matches at 9 bases. Germline V lookup: CDR1 SGHRS, CDR2 YFSETQ. The J segment lost 0 bases and the V segment lost 4 bases, leaving 6 bases of the junction unmatched. The CDR3 totals 16 residues. CDR3 DNA: TGCGCCAGCAGCCCGGATCTAGCGGGGAGCACAGATACGCAGTATTTT. As protein: CASSPDLAGSTDTQYF.

This clone was seen only a few times. The genes are TRBV11-3 and TRBJ2-7; 10 positions agree with TRBD2. Germline V gene data show CDR1 as SGHNT and CDR2 as YENEEA. CDR3 size: 15 residues. With 5 bases clipped from V and 3 bases from J, the junction kept 7 bases outside the gene matches. CDR3 protein: CASSISSGGIYEQYF. As DNA, the CDR3 is TGTGCCAGCAGCATTTCTAGCGGGGGTATCTACGAGCAGTACTTC.

Comments on this clone: Mismatch with germline at one junction end may stem from a read error. The chain is built from TRBV10-2 and TRBJ1-2; 7 bases fit TRBD1. Germline CDR1 and CDR2: WSHSY and SAAADI. The CDR3 covers 17 residues. The CDR3 sequence: CASSQSTGTAGVYGYTF. The CDR3 nucleotides read TGCGCCAGCAGTCAGTCAACCGGGACAGCGGGGGTCTATGGCTACACCTTC.

This clone was detected once. CDR3 DNA sequence: TGCGCCAGCAGCACGACTAGCGGGGTGCAAGAGACCCAGTACTTC. Its protein is CASSTTSGVQETQYF. This chain uses TRBV5-1 with TRBJ2-5, with 11 nucleotides matching TRBD2. The germline CDR1 and CDR2 sequences are SGHRS and YFSETQ. The J segment lost 2 bases and the V segment lost 4 bases, leaving 4 bases of the junction unmatched. CDR3 length: 15 amino acids.

V is TRBV5-5 and J is TRBJ2-3; D uncertain. The CDR3 totals 15 residues. CDR1 is SGHKS, CDR2 YYEKEE, per germline (reference sequence). V dropped 1 base and J dropped 0 bases, with 9 bases sitting between them. The CDR3 bases are TGTGCCAGCAGCTTGTGGGCAGCTAGCACAGATACGCAGTATTTT. It specifies CASSLWAASTDTQYF.

This rearrangement joins TRBV19 to TRBJ1-1, with D perhaps TRBD1 (5 bases). The V end was cut by 4 bases, the J end by 7 bases, with 10 bases between. This CDR3 comprises 12 residues. Germline CDR1 and CDR2: LNHDA and SQIVND (reference sequence). DNA of the CDR3: TGTGCCAGTAGTACCGGGGACCTTGAAGCTTTCTTT. Its translation: CASSTGDLEAFF.

The rearrangement joins TRBV5-1 to TRBJ2-1, with D possibly being TRBD1 or TRBD2 (5 bases each). CDR3 size: 16 residues. CDR1 and CDR2 (germline): SGHRS, YFSETQ. The ends were cut back, 0 bases at V and 1 base at J, with 11 bases in the middle. The CDR3 DNA reads TGCGCCAGCAGCTTGGCCAGCGGACAATCCTACAATGAGCAGTTCTTC. This translates into CASSLASGQSYNEQFF.

The genes are TRBV30 and TRBJ1-2; 10 bases match TRBD1. After removal of 3 bases from V and 3 bases from J, the junction contained 7 bases not matched to a gene. Germline lookup yields CDR1 GTSNPN and CDR2 SVGIG (reference sequence). This CDR3 comprises 15 residues. The DNA of the CDR3 is TGTGCCTGGAGCCGGGACAGGGGATGCCACTATGGCTACACCTTC. Translated: CAWSRDRGCHYGYTF.

This clone was recorded once. The chain uses TRBV28 and TRBJ1-1, with 8 positions matching TRBD1. Germline assignment: CDR1 MDHEN and CDR2 SYDVKM. Trimming took 6 bases from V and 9 from J; bases not matched to a gene: 6. The CDR3 sequence is 12 residues long. The CDR3 coding sequence is TGTGCCAGCAGGAGTTCAGGGGGCCAAGCTTTCTTT. This gives the protein CASRSSGGQAFF.

This clone was counted a single time. This rearrangement joins TRBV11-2 to TRBJ2-5; D gene uncertain. CDR1 is SGHAT, CDR2 FQNNGV, per germline. Trimming removed 5 bases from V and 1 base from J, with 11 bases in between. The CDR3 runs to 14 residues. CDR3 loop: CASSTLSGQETQYF. For the CDR3, the DNA is TGTGCCAGCAGCACACTCTCGGGCCAAGAGACCCAGTACTTC.

This chain uses TRBV5-5 with TRBJ1-2; D unresolved. The CDR3 is 15 residues long. V lost 0 bases, J lost 4 bases, and 13 bases lay in between. CDR1 and CDR2 (germline): SGHKS, YYEKEE (reference sequence). The CDR3 bases are TGTGCCAGCAGCTTGGAGGCAGTGCGACCCTATGGCTACACCTTC. Encoded protein: CASSLEAVRPYGYTF.

The rearrangement joins TRBV10-1 to TRBJ2-1; TRBD1 agrees at 11 bases. Per the germline V gene, CDR1 is WNHNN and CDR2 is SYGVQD (reference sequence). V lost 5 bases, J lost 12 bases, and 9 bases stayed unmatched. There are 14 residues in the CDR3. CDR3 residues: CASSWTGGVLMQFF. CDR3 bases: TGCGCCAGCAGTTGGACAGGGGGCGTTCTAATGCAGTTCTTC.

This chain connects TRBV28 to TRBJ2-7; TRBD1 agrees at 9 bases. Germline V lookup: CDR1 MDHEN, CDR2 SYDVKM. V was clipped by 2 bases and J by 5 bases; unmatched bases: 7. The length of the CDR3 is 15 residues. CDR3 sequence reads: CASSLGGTGSHEQYF. The DNA of the CDR3 is TGTGCCAGCAGTTTAGGCGGGACAGGGTCCCACGAGCAGTACTTC.

This chain joins TRBV21-1 and TRBJ1-2. TRBV21-1 is a documented pseudogene. The CDR3 contains 23 residues. For the CDR3, the DNA is TGTGCCAGCAGCAAAGAGTCGGGGGGAAACGCTACCCTGTGGAATCCCTTTCCACATGGCTACACCTTC. It codes for CASSKESGGNATLWNPFPHGYTF.

The CDR3 region is CASSLQDQETQYF. The CDR3 region has the DNA TGTGCCAGCAGCTTGCAGGACCAAGAGACCCAGTACTTC. This chain connects TRBV5-6 to TRBJ2-5, with D unclear. V was clipped by 1 base and J by 0 bases, with 4 bases between them. The CDR3 sequence is 13 residues long. The germline CDR1 and CDR2 sequences are SGHDT and YYEEEE.

Only a few counts were recorded for this clone. The rearrangement links TRBV6-1 to TRBJ1-2; possibly TRBD1 for D (6 bases). Per the germline V gene, CDR1 is MNHNS and CDR2 is SASEGT. The V end lost 6 bases, the J end lost 7 bases, and 18 bases lay between the germline ends. CDR3 length: 14 residues. CDR3 nucleotides: TGTGCCAGCAGGCCGGGGGCCCTCGTTGGTGGCTACACCTTC. Translation gives CASRPGALVGGYTF.

The gene calls are TRBV28 and TRBJ1-2; D is undetermined. V was clipped by 6 bases and J by 2 bases, with 7 bases between them. This CDR3 has 12 residues. The V gene's germline CDR1 is MDHEN and CDR2 SYDVKM. In nucleotides, the CDR3 is TGTGCCAGCAGCCCTTCCAACTATGGCTACACCTTC. This sequence encodes CASSPSNYGYTF.

V and J are TRBV19 and TRBJ2-3, with 9 bases matching TRBD2. There are 15 residues in the CDR3. After removal of 10 bases from V and 6 bases from J, the junction contained 14 bases not matched to a gene. The germline gives CDR1 LNHDA, CDR2 SQIVND (reference sequence). The CDR3 DNA sequence: TGTGCCACCTTTAGCGGGAGAAATCGGGCGGATACGCAGTATTTT. This codes for CATFSGRNRADTQYF. The full variable domain, its missing parts supplied by reference TRBV19 and TRBJ2-3, is DGGITQSPKYLFRKEGQNVTLSCEQNLNHDAMYWYRQDPGQGLRLIYYSQIVNDFQKGDIAEGYSVSREKKESFPLTVTSAQKNPTAFYLCATFSGRNRADTQYFGPGTRLTVL.

This chain joins TRBV2 and TRBJ2-6; the D gene is possibly TRBD2 (6 bases). Germline values: CDR1 SNHLY, CDR2 FYNNEI. The length of the CDR3 is 16 residues. The V end lost 4 bases, the J end lost 6 bases, and 16 bases lay between the germline ends. CDR3 region: CASSVGGFYQANVLTF. CDR3 DNA: TGTGCCAGCAGTGTCGGAGGGTTTTATCAGGCCAACGTCCTGACTTTC.

The V gene is TRBV28, the J gene TRBJ1-5, with D perhaps TRBD1 (5 bases). Deletions cut 7 bases from V and 7 bases from J, with 14 bases between. CDR3 length: 13 amino acids. The V gene's germline CDR1 is MDHEN and CDR2 SYDVKM. The CDR3 loop reads CASKKGQLQPQHF. CDR3 nucleotide sequence: TGTGCCAGCAAGAAGGGGCAATTGCAGCCCCAGCATTTT.

The chain employs TRBV7-2 and TRBJ2-5; 10 bases match TRBD2. J was trimmed by 7 bases and V by 4 bases; bases with no gene match: 12. Germline CDR1 is SGHTA and CDR2 is FQGNSA. This CDR3 spans 16 amino acids. DNA of the CDR3: TGTGCCAGCAGCTCAACCCCAGCGGGGGGGCCGGGGACCCAGTACTTC. Its translation is CASSSTPAGGPGTQYF.

The table lists this clone with a count of one. The chain couples TRBV9 to TRBJ2-6; TRBD2 matches 10 bases. The germline gives CDR1 SGDLS, CDR2 YYNGEE. Germline trimming cut 4 bases from V and 1 base from J; bases unmatched to any gene: 5. The CDR3 covers 17 residues. CDR3 coding DNA: TGTGCCAGCAGCATCCTAGCGGGAGTATCTGGGGCCAACGTCCTGACTTTC. It codes for CASSILAGVSGANVLTF.

This chain uses TRBV20-1 with TRBJ2-7; 7 bases line up with TRBD2. J was trimmed by 2 bases and V by 5 bases; bases with no gene match: 0. CDR1 and CDR2 from the germline V gene are DFQATT and SNEGSKA (reference sequence). CDR3 size: 11 residues. In nucleotides, the CDR3 is TGCAGTGCTGGGGGGGCCTACGAGCAGTACTTC. Amino acids: CSAGGAYEQYF.

This rearrangement joins TRBV5-4 to TRBJ2-3, with 10 bases fitting TRBD2. This CDR3 is built from 16 residues. Germline loops: CDR1 SGHNT, CDR2 YYREEE (reference sequence). Trimming at V came to 0 bases and at J to 4 bases, leaving 5 bases not matched to a gene. The CDR3 here is CASSLGSGRGPDTQYF. The CDR3 DNA reads as TGTGCCAGCAGCTTGGGGAGCGGGAGGGGGCCAGATACGCAGTATTTT.

V usage is TRBV28 and J usage is TRBJ1-2; D is unresolved. From germline, CDR1 is MDHEN and CDR2 SYDVKM. This CDR3 contains 13 residues. Trimming removed 1 base at V and 8 bases at J, with 11 bases between. The CDR3 protein is CASSLSERWGYTF. DNA of the CDR3: TGTGCCAGCAGTTTATCAGAGCGATGGGGCTACACCTTC.

This chain uses TRBV19 with TRBJ1-2; D call uncertain. This CDR3 is 13 amino acids long. Trimming took 6 bases from V and 7 from J, leaving 15 bases between them. Per germline, CDR1 LNHDA and CDR2 SQIVND (reference sequence). The CDR3 region is CASSLQRATGYTF. The CDR3 DNA sequence: TGTGCCAGTAGCCTCCAGCGGGCCACTGGCTACACCTTC. Together with reference TRBV19 and TRBJ1-2, the CDR3 gives the full variable domain: DGGITQSPKYLFRKEGQNVTLSCEQNLNHDAMYWYRQDPGQGLRLIYYSQIVNDFQKGDIAEGYSVSREKKESFPLTVTSAQKNPTAFYLCASSLQRATGYTFGSGTRLTVV.

This chain joins TRBV2 and TRBJ2-6; D is unresolved. The CDR3 totals 14 residues. Germline-derived CDR1 and CDR2 are SNHLY and FYNNEI. The V end was cut by 6 bases, the J end by 0 bases, with 6 bases between. CDR3 sequence reads: CASRRISGANVLTF. Written as DNA, the CDR3 is TGTGCCAGCAGGAGGATCTCTGGGGCCAACGTCCTGACTTTC.

The chain has TRBV5-6 and TRBJ1-1; D is possibly TRBD1 (6 bases). There are 12 residues in the CDR3. Germline V CDR1 and CDR2: SGHDT, YYEEEE. The V end was cut by 3 bases, the J end by 6 bases, with 9 bases between. DNA for the CDR3: TGTGCCAGCAGCTATAGGGGGGCTGAAGCTTTCTTT. Translation gives CASSYRGAEAFF. Full variable domain (remainder filled in from reference TRBV5-6 and TRBJ1-1): DAGVTQSPTHLIKTRGQQVTLRCSPKSGHDTVSWYQQALGQGPQFIFQYYEEEERQRGNFPDRFSGHQFPNYSSELNVNALLLGDSALYLCASSYRGAEAFFGQGTRLTVV.

The chain carries TRBV28 and TRBJ1-5, with D possibly being TRBD1 (5 bases). CDR3 length: 15 residues. The ends were cut back, 3 bases at V and 8 bases at J, with 17 bases in the middle. CDR1 MDHEN and CDR2 SYDVKM come from the germline V gene. CDR3: CASSFMGPLAEPQHF. Written as DNA, the CDR3 is TGTGCCAGCAGTTTTATGGGACCCCTTGCAGAGCCCCAGCATTTT.

The chain uses TRBV7-6 and TRBJ2-1; D may be TRBD1 (6 bases). In germline, CDR1 is SGHVS, CDR2 FNYEAQ. V lost 4 bases and J lost 6, with 19 bases in between. CDR3 length: 16 amino acids. CDR3 in amino acids: CASSSDPWGQGNEQFF. In nucleotides, the CDR3 is TGTGCCAGCAGCTCCGACCCCTGGGGGCAGGGCAATGAGCAGTTCTTC.